The following is a T cell receptor beta chain sequence with its context. The sample holds other DNA sequences that translate to the same CDR3. Produced via immunoSEQ multiplex PCR; TCRdb's table is partial and in-frame only. Of about 130,000 clones listed, approximately 92% are singletons. Germline CDR1 LGHDT, CDR2 YNNKEL (reference sequence). Trimming left V 4 bases short and J 2 bases short, with 11 bases between. CDR3 length equals 14 residues. This record comes from a study of control samples from healthy donors and cancer patients. The chain combines TRBV3-1 (or the pseudogene TRBV3-2) with TRBJ1-1, with a possible D match to TRBD1 (5 bases). This receptor was obtained from a man aged 35 to 55 in good health. Material: blood. CDR3 nucleotides: TGTGCCAGCAGCCCCCCGACAGTCAACACTGAAGCTTTCTTT. Residues: CASSPPTVNTEAFF.